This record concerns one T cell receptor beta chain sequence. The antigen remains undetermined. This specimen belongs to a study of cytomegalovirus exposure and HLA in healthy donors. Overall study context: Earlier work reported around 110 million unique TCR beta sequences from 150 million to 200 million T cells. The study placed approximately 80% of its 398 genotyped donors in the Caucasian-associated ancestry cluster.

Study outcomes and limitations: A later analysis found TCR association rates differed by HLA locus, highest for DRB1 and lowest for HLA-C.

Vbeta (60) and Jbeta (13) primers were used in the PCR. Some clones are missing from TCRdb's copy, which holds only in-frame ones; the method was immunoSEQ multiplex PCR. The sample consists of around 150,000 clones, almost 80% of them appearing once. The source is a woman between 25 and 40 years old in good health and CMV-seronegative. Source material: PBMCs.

CDR3 DNA sequence: TGTGCCAGCAGCCTGCGCAGGGGGCGCGGGGGCTACACCTTC. It yields the protein CASSLRRGRGGYTF. The J gene is TRBJ1-2, the V gene TRBV7-2; 8 bases are shared with TRBD1. Trimming cost V 5 bases and J 8 bases; bases outside gene matches: 10. Germline values: CDR1 SGHTA, CDR2 FQGNSA. The CDR3 runs to 14 residues.